Below are 28 T cell receptor beta chains sequenced from a single sample in a study of radiation and T cells in renal cell carcinoma. This table comes from immunoSEQ multiplex PCR, and its TCRdb copy is limited to in-frame clones, with some not included. The table includes approximately 43,000 clones, 80% to 85% detected once. Noted time point: blood 4 weeks post-SBRT, at nephrectomy. Regarding treatment: 15 Gy SBRT to primary tumor, nephrectomy 4 weeks later. Sequenced material: blood, taken from a patient whose treatment included radiotherapy and nephrectomy. These receptors were obtained from a woman in her seventies with renal cell carcinoma.

The chain joins TRBV5-1 to TRBJ2-6, with 8 positions matching TRBD2. Germline assignment: CDR1 SGHRS and CDR2 YFSETQ. The CDR3 totals 19 residues. The V segment lost 4 bases and the J segment 0 bases; nucleotides outside the gene matches: 12. CDR3 in amino acids: CASSRRGAGTGSGANVLTF. CDR3 nucleotide sequence: TGCGCCAGCAGCCGGCGGGGGGCGGGAACGGGCTCTGGGGCCAACGTCCTGACTTTC.

The chain employs TRBV4-1 and TRBJ2-7; D possibly corresponds to TRBD2 (6 bases). From germline, CDR1 is MGHRA and CDR2 YSYEKL. The CDR3 is 16 amino acids. V was cut by 1 base and J by 7 bases, with 20 bases left in between. The CDR3 region has the DNA TGCGCCAGCAGCCAAGGAACCCGTGGGTGGGGGGTTGAGCAGTACTTC. It codes for CASSQGTRGWGVEQYF.

This clone occurred a few times. V gene TRBV29-1 combines with J gene TRBJ1-1; D is unclear. CDR1 SQVTM and CDR2 ANQGSEA come from the germline V gene. There are 8 residues in the CDR3. Trimming pared 1 base from V and 10 bases from J, leaving 1 base between. The DNA of the CDR3 is TGCAGCGTTGAAGGAGCTTTCTTT. Translated: CSVEGAFF.

V usage is TRBV21-1 and J usage is TRBJ1-2; the D call in the table, TRBD1, was not verified against the DNA. TRBV21-1 is noted as a pseudogene. CDR3 length: 17 amino acids. The CDR3 DNA reads as TGTGCCAGCAGCAAAGTGGACAGACTGAAACTATCATATGGCTACACCTTC. Translating it yields CASSKVDRLKLSYGYTF.

This clone was seen a few times. The genes are TRBV19 and TRBJ2-3; a weak D match, TRBD2 (6 bases). The CDR3 has 16 amino acids. Deletions cut 5 bases from V and 6 bases from J, with 21 bases between. Germline CDR1 is LNHDA and CDR2 is SQIVND (reference sequence). The CDR3 DNA reads TGTGCCAGTAGTGTCCGCTTCGTCTCCCGGGAGGATACGCAGTATTTT. Translating it yields CASSVRFVSREDTQYF.

This sequence joins TRBV7-9 and TRBJ2-2; D is perhaps TRBD1 (6 bases). Germline values: CDR1 SEHNR, CDR2 FQNEAQ (reference sequence). V gave up 7 bases and J gave up 2 bases, with 17 bases separating them. This CDR3 spans 16 amino acids. This chain's CDR3 is CASNHLDRVNTGELFF. CDR3 coding DNA: TGTGCCAGCAACCACCTGGACAGAGTTAACACCGGGGAGCTGTTTTTT.

The CDR3 loop reads CATQAPFTDTQYF. CDR3 DNA sequence: TGTGCCACCCAGGCCCCTTTCACAGATACGCAGTATTTT. V and J are TRBV25-1 and TRBJ2-3, with unresolved D. The CDR3 totals 13 residues. V lost 10 bases and J 2 bases, leaving 13 bases between the germline ends. Germline V gene sequence: CDR1 MGHDK, CDR2 SYGVNS.

This clone came up once. The genes are TRBV19 and TRBJ2-1, with a tentative D call TRBD2 (6 bases). V was shortened by 6 bases and J by 10 bases, with 19 bases between the two germline ends. From germline, CDR1 is LNHDA and CDR2 SQIVND (reference sequence). This CDR3 is built from 14 residues. The CDR3 here is CASSTLAAGREQFF. The CDR3 DNA reads TGTGCCAGTAGCACACTAGCTGCAGGGAGAGAGCAGTTCTTC.

Only one count was recorded for this clone. J is TRBJ1-3 and V is TRBV30, with 9 bases fitting TRBD1. The CDR3 has 13 amino acids. V shed 4 bases, J shed 11 bases, and the junction held 9 bases outside the gene matches. Germline CDR1 reads GTSNPN; CDR2 reads SVGIG (reference sequence). In DNA form, the CDR3 reads TGTGCCTGGACCAGGACAGGGGAAACCCCCATATATTTT. Translated, it gives CAWTRTGETPIYF.

This clone was counted a few times. The chain joins TRBV7-8 to TRBJ1-5; 7 bases map to TRBD1. Per the germline V gene, CDR1 is SGHVS and CDR2 is FQNEAQ. The V gene end was trimmed by 1 base and the J gene end by 9 bases; junction bases not matched to a gene: 6. CDR3 length: 14 residues. The CDR3 coding sequence is TGTGCCAGCAGCTTAGAGGGGGCCCTTTTGCCCCAGCATTTT. This codes for CASSLEGALLPQHF.

CDR3 bases: TGTGCCAGTAGTCGGGGGGTCACCGGGGAGCTGTTTTTT. Translated, it gives CASSRGVTGELFF. The chain links TRBV19 to TRBJ2-2, with 7 nucleotides matching TRBD2. The ends lost 5 bases at V and 4 bases at J; junction bases unmatched: 1. CDR3 length equals 13 residues. Germline V gives CDR1 LNHDA, CDR2 SQIVND (reference sequence). Drawing the rest from reference TRBV19 and TRBJ2-2, the complete variable domain is DGGITQSPKYLFRKEGQNVTLSCEQNLNHDAMYWYRQDPGQGLRLIYYSQIVNDFQKGDIAEGYSVSREKKESFPLTVTSAQKNPTAFYLCASSRGVTGELFFGEGSRLTVL.

The rearrangement links TRBV9 to TRBJ1-5, with D hard to call. This CDR3 has 15 residues. Per the germline V gene, CDR1 is SGDLS and CDR2 is YYNGEE. The ends were cut back, 1 base at V and 0 bases at J, with 8 bases in the middle. The CDR3: CASSVNTDSNQPQHF. Here the CDR3 DNA reads TGTGCCAGCAGCGTAAACACGGATAGCAATCAGCCCCAGCATTTT.

The V gene is TRBV2, the J gene TRBJ1-3; the D is unclear. There are 15 residues in the CDR3. CDR1 SNHLY and CDR2 FYNNEI come from the germline V gene. Trimming removed 4 bases at V and 0 bases at J, with 10 bases between. CDR3 nucleotide sequence: TGTGCCAGCAGTGGGTTACAAAACTCTGGAAACACCATATATTTT. Its translation is CASSGLQNSGNTIYF.

V is TRBV19 and J is TRBJ2-1, with 7 bases fitting TRBD2. Germline lookup yields CDR1 LNHDA and CDR2 SQIVND (reference sequence). The ends lost 9 bases at V and 2 bases at J; junction bases unmatched: 4. The CDR3 runs to 13 residues. The CDR3 region is CASDGGTYNEQFF. CDR3 bases: TGTGCCAGCGACGGGGGGACCTACAATGAGCAGTTCTTC. The whole variable domain, filled in from reference TRBV19 and TRBJ2-1, reads DGGITQSPKYLFRKEGQNVTLSCEQNLNHDAMYWYRQDPGQGLRLIYYSQIVNDFQKGDIAEGYSVSREKKESFPLTVTSAQKNPTAFYLCASDGGTYNEQFFGPGTRLTVL.

The rearrangement uses TRBV2 and TRBJ1-1, with a weak D call TRBD1 (6 bases). Germline V lookup: CDR1 SNHLY, CDR2 FYNNEI. CDR3 size: 13 residues. The V and J ends lost 5 bases and 1 base respectively, with 8 bases between them. As DNA, the CDR3 is TGTGCCAGCAGTCAGGGACAGAACACTGAAGCTTTCTTT. Translating gives CASSQGQNTEAFF.

The chain is built from TRBV6-1 and TRBJ2-2, with 9 bases that match TRBD1. Germline-derived CDR1 and CDR2 are MNHNS and SASEGT. Germline trimming cut 6 bases from V and 1 base from J; bases unmatched to any gene: 3. This CDR3 has 15 residues. CDR3 loop: CASSLGQGNTGELFF. Written as DNA, the CDR3 is TGTGCCAGCAGCCTGGGACAGGGGAACACCGGGGAGCTGTTTTTT.

The chain carries TRBV27 and TRBJ2-7; perhaps TRBD2 as D (6 bases). Germline loops: CDR1 MNHEY, CDR2 SMNVEV (reference sequence). CDR3 length: 14 amino acids. V gave up 1 base and J gave up 6 bases, with 13 bases separating them. Here the CDR3 reads CASSLLGDWGEQYF. In DNA form, the CDR3 reads TGTGCCAGCAGTTTATTAGGGGACTGGGGCGAGCAGTACTTC.

The rearrangement uses TRBV20-1 and TRBJ1-1, with a possible D match to TRBD1 (5 bases). Germline V gene data show CDR1 as DFQATT and CDR2 as SNEGSKA (reference sequence). There are 11 residues in the CDR3. The DNA for the CDR3 is TGCAGCGGGGGGTTGAACACTGAAGCTTTCTTT. Translated: CSGGLNTEAFF.

The V and J genes are TRBV19 and TRBJ1-1; TRBD1 might be the D (6 bases). Germline lookup yields CDR1 LNHDA and CDR2 SQIVND (reference sequence). The CDR3 length is 14 residues. Trimming shortened V by 6 bases and J by 0 bases, and 11 bases separated the two germline ends. CDR3 nucleotide sequence: TGTGCCAGTAGCATGACAGGATTGAACACTGAAGCTTTCTTT. The encoded protein is CASSMTGLNTEAFF.

The chain employs TRBV10-3 and TRBJ2-2; no clear D. The ends were cut back, 8 bases at V and 8 bases at J, with 12 bases in the middle. From germline, CDR1 is ENHRY and CDR2 SYGVKD. The CDR3 runs 12 residues. The CDR3 loop is CAISPQGGELFF. The CDR3 DNA is TGTGCCATCTCGCCCCAAGGTGGGGAGCTGTTTTTT.

The CDR3 sequence: CASSQGQTGELFF. The CDR3 nucleotides read TGCGCCAGCAGCCAGGGACAAACCGGGGAGCTGTTTTTT. The V and J genes are TRBV4-1 and TRBJ2-2, with a weak D call TRBD1 (6 bases). Germline assignment: CDR1 MGHRA and CDR2 YSYEKL. The CDR3 loop spans 13 amino acids. V shed 3 bases and J shed 5 bases, with 7 bases lying between them.

V usage is TRBV7-8 and J usage is TRBJ2-3, with D hard to call. Germline-derived CDR1 and CDR2 are SGHVS and FQNEAQ. Trimming took 5 bases from V and 0 from J, leaving 12 bases between them. This CDR3 has 15 amino acids. CDR3 coding DNA: TGTGCCAGCAGCCCCCCAGGCCCTAGCACAGATACGCAGTATTTT. Translating gives CASSPPGPSTDTQYF.

The V gene is TRBV5-1, the J gene TRBJ2-7; D is perhaps TRBD2 (5 bases). CDR3 size: 14 residues. From germline, CDR1 is SGHRS and CDR2 YFSETQ. Trimming pared 4 bases from V and 1 base from J, leaving 12 bases between. The CDR3 DNA is TGCGCCAGCAGCCTCCGGACTGCATCCTACGAGCAGTACTTC. Protein product: CASSLRTASYEQYF.

The chain has TRBV19 and TRBJ2-1; TRBD2 matches 9 bases. The CDR3 sequence is 17 residues long. V shed 5 bases, J shed 3 bases, and the junction held 11 bases outside the gene matches. Germline V gene sequence: CDR1 LNHDA, CDR2 SQIVND (reference sequence). DNA for the CDR3: TGTGCCAGTAGTGGCCACCCTGCTAGCGGGAACTACAATGAGCAGTTCTTC. This encodes CASSGHPASGNYNEQFF.

This clone came up once. This rearrangement joins TRBV7-8 to TRBJ2-5; tentative D call: TRBD1 (6 bases). This CDR3 has 14 residues. The V end lost 1 base, the J end lost 1 base, and 7 bases lay between the germline ends. CDR1 is SGHVS and CDR2 is FQNEAQ in the germline V gene. The CDR3 reads CASSLEGVQETQYF. Here the CDR3 DNA reads TGTGCCAGCAGCTTAGAGGGGGTCCAAGAGACCCAGTACTTC.

This chain links TRBV7-2 with TRBJ1-5; a possible D gene is TRBD1 (6 bases). V lost 4 bases and J lost 6, with 16 bases in between. CDR1 is SGHTA and CDR2 is FQGNSA in the germline V gene. CDR3 length equals 15 residues. This CDR3 is CASSSQGRVSQPQHF. As DNA, the CDR3 is TGTGCCAGCAGCTCTCAGGGGCGAGTCAGTCAGCCCCAGCATTTT.

V is TRBV10-3 and J is TRBJ1-1, with D possibly being TRBD1 (5 bases). Trimming left V 6 bases short and J 1 base short, with 18 bases between. The CDR3 contains 16 residues. Germline assignment: CDR1 ENHRY and CDR2 SYGVKD. CDR3 coding DNA: TGTGCCATCAGCTCGGGGCGTACGGGCGGGAACACTGAAGCTTTCTTT. Its translation is CAISSGRTGGNTEAFF.

The chain is built from TRBV5-6 and TRBJ2-5, with 10 positions matching TRBD1. With 3 bases clipped from V and 6 bases from J, the junction kept 8 bases outside the gene matches. The CDR3 length is 15 residues. Germline CDR1 and CDR2: SGHDT and YYEEEE. The CDR3 region has the DNA TGTGCCAGCAGCTCGTTAGGACAGGGGGGGCAGACCCAGTACTTC. Residues: CASSSLGQGGQTQYF.